Below are 19 T cell receptor beta chains sequenced from a single sample in a study of blood T cell repertoires in COVID-19. Only in-frame clones appear in the TCRdb table, and some are missing; sequencing was by immunoSEQ multiplex PCR. This table has around 60,000 clones, roughly 83% appearing once. The sequenced material came from peripheral blood. The receptor source for this set is a man aged 55 to 70 with COVID-19, enrolled during active disease.

The table lists this clone with a count of one. The chain recombines TRBV5-1 with TRBJ1-1; D is unclear. V was pared by 2 bases and J by 0 bases, with 8 bases between. This CDR3 has 14 residues. Looked up from germline, CDR1 is SGHRS and CDR2 is YFSETQ. The CDR3: CASSFNSLNTEAFF. The CDR3 region has the DNA TGCGCCAGCAGCTTTAACAGTCTGAACACTGAAGCTTTCTTT.

The genes are TRBV25-1 and TRBJ1-3; D perhaps matches TRBD1 (5 bases). Germline-derived CDR1 and CDR2 are MGHDK and SYGVNS. Trimming removed 8 bases from V and 0 bases from J, with 11 bases in between. The CDR3 has 14 residues. CDR3 DNA: TGTGCCAGCGGGGCCGTTGACTCTGGAAACACCATATATTTT. Protein: CASGAVDSGNTIYF.

This clone was seen a few times. The genes are TRBV11-2 and TRBJ2-3, with a possible D match to TRBD2 (6 bases). Trimming took 3 bases from V and 3 from J, leaving 19 bases between them. This CDR3 is 17 amino acids long. Looked up from germline, CDR1 is SGHAT and CDR2 is FQNNGV. DNA of the CDR3: TGTGCCAGCAGCTTGTCCTTCCGGGGGACCAGGACAGATACGCAGTATTTT. Its protein is CASSLSFRGTRTDTQYF.

The chain is built from TRBV4-1 and TRBJ2-1; D unclear. V was trimmed by 0 bases and J by 4 bases, leaving 10 bases between them. The CDR3 contains 15 residues. CDR1 and CDR2 from the germline V gene are MGHRA and YSYEKL. The DNA for the CDR3 is TGCGCCAGCAGCCAAGATCTGCAAACTTACAATGAGCAGTTCTTC. Translation: CASSQDLQTYNEQFF.

The chain recombines TRBV7-6 with TRBJ2-5; possible D gene TRBD2, 6 bases. V lost 0 bases, J lost 5 bases, and 10 bases lay in between. This CDR3 contains 14 residues. Germline assignment: CDR1 SGHVS and CDR2 FNYEAQ. This CDR3 reads CASSLAGRRETQYF. DNA of the CDR3: TGTGCCAGCAGCTTAGCAGGGAGGAGGGAGACCCAGTACTTC.

The chain joins TRBV11-2 to TRBJ1-4; TRBD1 matches at 7 bases. After removal of 6 bases from V and 7 bases from J, the junction contained 14 bases not matched to a gene. Germline V gene lookup returns CDR1 SGHAT and CDR2 FQNNGV. The CDR3 sequence is 16 residues long. CDR3 DNA sequence: TGTGCCAGCAGAGCCTCCTACAGGGGAAGCGGTGAAAAACTGTTTTTT. As protein: CASRASYRGSGEKLFF.

The V and J genes are TRBV30 and TRBJ1-1; the D gene is possibly TRBD1 (6 bases). The CDR3 is 12 amino acids. Trimming removed 4 bases from V and 6 bases from J, with 12 bases in between. Per the germline V gene, CDR1 is GTSNPN and CDR2 is SVGIG (reference sequence). As DNA, the CDR3 is TGTGCCTGGACAAAAGGGGGTCCTGAAGCTTTCTTT. Translated: CAWTKGGPEAFF.

The genes are TRBV24-1 and TRBJ2-7, with TRBD1 matching 11 bases. The CDR3 sequence is 15 residues long. Germline CDR1 and CDR2: KGHDR and SFDVKD. Unmatched junction bases numbered 7, after V lost 4 bases and J lost 6 bases. The CDR3 DNA reads TGTGCCACCAGTGACCAGGACAGGGGGCGCCTCGAGCAGTACTTC. It is translated as CATSDQDRGRLEQYF.

J is TRBJ1-5 and V is TRBV6-5; TRBD1 might be the D (6 bases). The germline gives CDR1 MNHEY, CDR2 SVGAGI. The CDR3 runs to 16 residues. The V end lost 1 base, the J end lost 2 bases, and 12 bases lay between the germline ends. Here the CDR3 DNA reads TGTGCCAGCAGTTACTTCCAGGGGACGGGCAATCAGCCCCAGCATTTT. It specifies CASSYFQGTGNQPQHF.

This chain links TRBV10-3 with TRBJ1-2, with 7 bases identical to TRBD1. The CDR3 is 12 residues long. V shed 7 bases, J shed 8 bases, and the junction held 7 bases outside the gene matches. Germline CDR1 and CDR2: ENHRY and SYGVKD. In DNA, the CDR3 is TGTGCCATCACGTTACAGGGGAACGGCTACACCTTC. Amino acid sequence: CAITLQGNGYTF.

The V gene is TRBV19, the J gene TRBJ1-1; D call uncertain. V was pared by 5 bases and J by 1 base, with 8 bases between. CDR3 size: 13 residues. Looked up from germline, CDR1 is LNHDA and CDR2 is SQIVND (reference sequence). The CDR3 protein is CASSVTANTEAFF. The CDR3 DNA reads as TGTGCCAGTAGTGTTACAGCGAACACTGAAGCTTTCTTT.

V gene TRBV9 combines with J gene TRBJ2-7, with 8 bases lining up with TRBD1. This CDR3 has 14 amino acids. CDR1 is SGDLS, CDR2 YYNGEE, per germline. With 3 bases clipped from V and 6 bases from J, the junction kept 8 bases outside the gene matches. In nucleotides, the CDR3 is TGTGCCAGCAGCGGGACAGGGACCTGGGGCGAGCAGTACTTC. This codes for CASSGTGTWGEQYF.

The rearrangement uses TRBV2 and TRBJ2-3, with D hard to call. This CDR3 is built from 12 residues. Germline lookup yields CDR1 SNHLY and CDR2 FYNNEI. V lost 7 bases, J lost 3 bases, and 8 bases lay in between. CDR3 sequence: CASKELTDTQYF. Written as DNA, the CDR3 is TGTGCCAGCAAGGAGTTAACAGATACGCAGTATTTT. Based on the CDR3 plus reference TRBV2 and TRBJ2-3, the full variable domain is EPEVTQTPSHQVTQMGQEVILRCVPISNHLYFYWYRQILGQKVEFLVSFYNNEISEKSEIFDDQFSVERPDGSNFTLKIRSTKLEDSAMYFCASKELTDTQYFGPGTRLTVL.

The CDR3 reads CASSPTGATYEQYF. The CDR3 DNA is TGTGCCAGCTCACCAACAGGGGCGACCTACGAGCAGTACTTC. The chain recombines TRBV18 with TRBJ2-7; the match to TRBD1 covers 7 bases. After removal of 2 bases from V and 2 bases from J, the junction contained 3 bases not matched to a gene. In germline, CDR1 is KGHSH, CDR2 LQKENI. The CDR3 length is 14 residues.

The chain couples TRBV19 to TRBJ2-1, with D possibly TRBD2 on 6 matching bases. Germline assignment: CDR1 LNHDA and CDR2 SQIVND (reference sequence). The ends were cut back, 4 bases at V and 9 bases at J, with 16 bases in the middle. The CDR3 is 14 amino acids. The CDR3 sequence is CASSSILGEVEQFF. The CDR3 nucleotides are TGTGCCAGTAGTAGTATACTGGGGGAGGTTGAGCAGTTCTTC.

The chain recombines TRBV7-9 with TRBJ2-5; 7 bases are shared with TRBD1. V gave up 5 bases and J gave up 5 bases; unmatched junction bases: 8. Germline CDR1 is SEHNR and CDR2 is FQNEAQ (reference sequence). The CDR3 has 14 amino acids. CDR3 nucleotide sequence: TGTGCCAGCAGCCCCCGACAGGGTTGGGAGACCCAGTACTTC. Translating it yields CASSPRQGWETQYF.

This clone was observed a few times. The chain uses TRBV2 and TRBJ1-5; 8 nucleotides match TRBD1. Trimming cost V 7 bases and J 6 bases; bases outside gene matches: 8. Germline V CDR1 and CDR2: SNHLY, FYNNEI. CDR3 length: 14 residues. The DNA for the CDR3 is TGTGCCAGCACAGAGGGGACAGGTGGTCAGCCCCAGCATTTT. This encodes CASTEGTGGQPQHF.

The chain employs TRBV14 and TRBJ1-3; D ambiguous. Germline V lookup: CDR1 SGHDN, CDR2 FVKESK. V lost 1 base, J lost 3 bases, and 4 bases lay in between. The CDR3 contains 13 residues. CDR3 in amino acids: CASSQGIGNTIYF. For the CDR3, the DNA is TGTGCCAGCAGCCAAGGTATTGGAAACACCATATATTTT. The whole variable domain, remainder taken from reference TRBV14 and TRBJ1-3, is EAGVTQFPSHSVIEKGQTVTLRCDPISGHDNLYWYRRVMGKEIKFLLHFVKESKQDESGMPNNRFLAERTGGTYSTLKVQPAELEDSGVYFCASSQGIGNTIYFGEGSWLTVV.

The chain combines TRBV7-3 with TRBJ2-2; D is perhaps TRBD1 (6 bases). Trimming took off 0 bases at V and 8 bases at J, with 7 bases between the two ends. CDR1 is SGHTA, CDR2 FQGTGA, per germline. The CDR3 totals 13 residues. The CDR3 is CASSLTGAGELFF. The CDR3 nucleotides read TGTGCCAGCAGCTTAACGGGGGCGGGGGAGCTGTTTTTT.